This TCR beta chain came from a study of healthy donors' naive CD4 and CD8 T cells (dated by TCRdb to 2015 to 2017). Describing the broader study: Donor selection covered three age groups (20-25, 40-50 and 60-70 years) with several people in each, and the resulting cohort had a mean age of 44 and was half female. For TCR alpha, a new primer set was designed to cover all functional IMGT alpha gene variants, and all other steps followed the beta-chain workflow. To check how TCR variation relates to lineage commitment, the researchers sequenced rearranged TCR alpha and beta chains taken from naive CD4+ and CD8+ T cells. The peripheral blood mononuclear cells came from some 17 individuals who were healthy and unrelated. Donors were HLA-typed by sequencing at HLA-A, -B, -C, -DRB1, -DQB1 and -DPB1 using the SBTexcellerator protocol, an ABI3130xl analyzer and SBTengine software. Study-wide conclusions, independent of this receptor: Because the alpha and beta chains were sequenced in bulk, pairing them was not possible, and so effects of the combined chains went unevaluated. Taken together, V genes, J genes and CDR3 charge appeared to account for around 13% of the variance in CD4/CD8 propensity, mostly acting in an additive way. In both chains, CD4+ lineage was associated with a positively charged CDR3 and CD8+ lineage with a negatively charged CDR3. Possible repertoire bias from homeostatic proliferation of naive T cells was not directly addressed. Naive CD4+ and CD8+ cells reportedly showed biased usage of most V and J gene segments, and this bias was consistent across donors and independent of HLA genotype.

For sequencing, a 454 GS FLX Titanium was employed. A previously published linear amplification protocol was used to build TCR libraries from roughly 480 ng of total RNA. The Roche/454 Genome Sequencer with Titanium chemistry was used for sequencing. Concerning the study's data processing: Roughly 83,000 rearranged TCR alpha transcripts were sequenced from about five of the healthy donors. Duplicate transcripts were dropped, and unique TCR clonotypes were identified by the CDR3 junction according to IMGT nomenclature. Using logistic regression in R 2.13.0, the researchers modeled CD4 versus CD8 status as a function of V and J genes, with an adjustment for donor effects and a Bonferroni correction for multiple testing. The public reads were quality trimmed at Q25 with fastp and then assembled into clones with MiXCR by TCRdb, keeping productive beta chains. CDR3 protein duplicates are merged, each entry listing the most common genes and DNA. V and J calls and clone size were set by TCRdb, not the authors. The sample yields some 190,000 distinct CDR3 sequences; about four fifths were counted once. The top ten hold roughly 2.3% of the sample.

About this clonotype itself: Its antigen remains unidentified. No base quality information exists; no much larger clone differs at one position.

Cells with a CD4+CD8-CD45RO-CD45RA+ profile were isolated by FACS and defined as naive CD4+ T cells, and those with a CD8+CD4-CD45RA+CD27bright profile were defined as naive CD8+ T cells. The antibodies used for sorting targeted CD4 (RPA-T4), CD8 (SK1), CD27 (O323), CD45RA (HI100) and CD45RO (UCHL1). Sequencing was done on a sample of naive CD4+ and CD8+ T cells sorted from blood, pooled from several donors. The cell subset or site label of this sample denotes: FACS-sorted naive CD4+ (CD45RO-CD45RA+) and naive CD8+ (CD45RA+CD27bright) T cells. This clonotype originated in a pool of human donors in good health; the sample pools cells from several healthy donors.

The CDR3 reads as follows: CASMERGTEAFF. The nucleotide sequence reads TGTGCCAGCATGGAGAGGGGCACTGAAGCTTTCTTT. This chain is built from TRBV6-5 and TRBJ1-1; the D segment could be TRBD1, given 5 matching bases. From the germline V gene, CDR1 is MNHEY and CDR2 is SVGAGI. V is reduced by 7 bases and J by 4 bases, leaving a spacing of 10 bases between them. The CDR3 contains 12 residues, cysteine and phenylalanine counted. Only CDR3 DNA remains: 36 bases, in frame from the first base.